The sample holds a few counts of the clone carrying this T cell receptor (beta chain). The sample comes from a study of blood T cell repertoires in COVID-19. For the study at large: There were acute and convalescent COVID-19 samples, and they came from the United States, Italy and Spain.

Clones were read by immunoSEQ multiplex PCR, and TCRdb kept only the in-frame ones, dropping some. The sample has about 350,000 clones, 87% seen once. This CDR3 spans 17 amino acids. Germline V lookup: CDR1 MNHEY, CDR2 SMNVEV (reference sequence). Trimming removed 6 bases at V and 4 bases at J, with 24 bases between. The V call is TRBV27, the J call TRBJ1-1; tentatively, D is TRBD1 (5 bases). This clonotype originated in a woman aged 30 to 39 who had recovered from COVID-19. Input material: PBMCs or T cells enriched from blood (not recorded which). The CDR3 bases are TGTGCCAGCAGCCCGGGGGGAGTCCCCCTCCGAAGCACTGAAGCTTTCTTT. It encodes CASSPGGVPLRSTEAFF.